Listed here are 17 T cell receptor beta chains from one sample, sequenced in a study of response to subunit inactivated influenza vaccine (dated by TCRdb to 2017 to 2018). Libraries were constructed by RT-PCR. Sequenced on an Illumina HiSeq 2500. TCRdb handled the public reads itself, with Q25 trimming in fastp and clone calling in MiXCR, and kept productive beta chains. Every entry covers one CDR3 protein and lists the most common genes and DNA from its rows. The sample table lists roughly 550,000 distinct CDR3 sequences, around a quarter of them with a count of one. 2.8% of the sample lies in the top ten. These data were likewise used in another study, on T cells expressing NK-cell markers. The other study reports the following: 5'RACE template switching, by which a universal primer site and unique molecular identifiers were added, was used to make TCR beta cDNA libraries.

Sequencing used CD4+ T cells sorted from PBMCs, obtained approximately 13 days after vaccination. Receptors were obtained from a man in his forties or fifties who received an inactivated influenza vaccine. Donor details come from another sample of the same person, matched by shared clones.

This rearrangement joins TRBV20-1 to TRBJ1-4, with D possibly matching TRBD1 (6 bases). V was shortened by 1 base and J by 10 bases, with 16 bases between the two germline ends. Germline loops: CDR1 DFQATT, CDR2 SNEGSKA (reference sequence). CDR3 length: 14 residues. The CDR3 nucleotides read TGCAGTGCTAGAGGGACAGAGAGATATGGAAAACTGTTTTTT. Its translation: CSARGTERYGKLFF.

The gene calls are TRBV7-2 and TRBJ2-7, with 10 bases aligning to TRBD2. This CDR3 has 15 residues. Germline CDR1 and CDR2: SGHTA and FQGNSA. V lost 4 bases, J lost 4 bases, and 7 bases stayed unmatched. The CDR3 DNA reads TGTGCCAGCAGCTCAGCGGGAGGGCCTAGGTACGAGCAGTACTTC. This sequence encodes CASSSAGGPRYEQYF.

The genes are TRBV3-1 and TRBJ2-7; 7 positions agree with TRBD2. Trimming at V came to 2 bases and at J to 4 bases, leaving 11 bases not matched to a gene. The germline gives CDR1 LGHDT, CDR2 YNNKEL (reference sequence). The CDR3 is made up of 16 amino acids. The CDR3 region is CASSQFDRPGGYEQYF. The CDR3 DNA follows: TGTGCCAGCAGCCAATTCGATCGACCCGGGGGGTACGAGCAGTACTTC.

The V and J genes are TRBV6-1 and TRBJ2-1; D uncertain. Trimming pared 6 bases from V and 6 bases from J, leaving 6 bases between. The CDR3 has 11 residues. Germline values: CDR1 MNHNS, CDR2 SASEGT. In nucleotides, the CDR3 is TGTGCCAGCAGACTGACCAATGAGCAGTTCTTC. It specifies CASRLTNEQFF.

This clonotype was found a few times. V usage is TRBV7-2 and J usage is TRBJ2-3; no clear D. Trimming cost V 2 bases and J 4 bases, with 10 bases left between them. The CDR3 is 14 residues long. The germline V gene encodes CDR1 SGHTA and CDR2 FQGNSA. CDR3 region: CASSLSQVADTQYF. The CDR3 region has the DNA TGTGCCAGCAGCTTATCCCAGGTCGCAGATACGCAGTATTTT.

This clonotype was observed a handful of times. CDR3 bases: TGTGCCAGCAGTTACCCAATTCGGGGCGATCGGAGCAATCAGCCCCAGCATTTT. Its translation is CASSYPIRGDRSNQPQHF. The J gene is TRBJ1-5, the V gene TRBV6-2 or TRBV6-3; TRBD1 is a possible D gene (5 bases). Trimming took off 2 bases at V and 1 base at J, with 18 bases between the two ends. The CDR3 runs 18 residues. Per germline, CDR1 MNHEY and CDR2 SVGEGT.

The CDR3 coding sequence is TGCAGTGCCCTTCCGAACAGGGGCCACACTGAAGCTTTCTTT. As protein: CSALPNRGHTEAFF. This sequence joins TRBV20-1 and TRBJ1-1; 7 bases agree with TRBD1. Germline V CDR1 and CDR2: DFQATT, SNEGSKA (reference sequence). Trimming removed 6 bases from V and 3 bases from J; junction bases left unmatched: 10. The CDR3 length is 14 residues.

The CDR3 DNA reads as TGTGCCAGCCATGGGGGGGGAAAACTGTTTTTT. Protein: CASHGGGKLFF. The chain carries TRBV6-5 and TRBJ1-4, with a possible D match to TRBD1 (5 bases). The CDR3 extends over 11 amino acids. The germline V and J ends were trimmed by 8 bases and 10 bases, with 11 bases remaining between them. Germline V gene sequence: CDR1 MNHEY, CDR2 SVGAGI.

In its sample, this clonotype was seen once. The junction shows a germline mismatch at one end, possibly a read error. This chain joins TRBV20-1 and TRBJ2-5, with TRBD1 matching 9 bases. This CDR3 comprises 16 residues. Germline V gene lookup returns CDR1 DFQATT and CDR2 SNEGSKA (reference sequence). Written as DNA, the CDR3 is TGCAGTGCTAGGAGTAACCGGGACAGGGAACAAGGGACCCAGTACTTC. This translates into CSARSNRDREQGTQYF.

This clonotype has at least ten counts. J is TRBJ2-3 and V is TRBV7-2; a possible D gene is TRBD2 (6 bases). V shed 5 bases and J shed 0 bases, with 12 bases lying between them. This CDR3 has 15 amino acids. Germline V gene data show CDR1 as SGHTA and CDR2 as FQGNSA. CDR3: CASSPGTPSTDTQYF. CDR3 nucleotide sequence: TGTGCCAGCAGCCCCGGGACTCCTAGCACAGATACGCAGTATTTT.

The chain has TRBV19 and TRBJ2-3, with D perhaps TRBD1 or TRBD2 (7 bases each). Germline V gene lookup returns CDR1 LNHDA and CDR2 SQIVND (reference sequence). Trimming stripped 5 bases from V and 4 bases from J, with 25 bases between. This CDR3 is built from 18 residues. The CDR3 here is CASSYRQGAGSKADTQYF. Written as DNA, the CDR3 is TGTGCCAGTAGTTACCGACAGGGAGCGGGATCGAAGGCAGATACGCAGTATTTT. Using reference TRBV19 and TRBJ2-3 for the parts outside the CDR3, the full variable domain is DGGITQSPKYLFRKEGQNVTLSCEQNLNHDAMYWYRQDPGQGLRLIYYSQIVNDFQKGDIAEGYSVSREKKESFPLTVTSAQKNPTAFYLCASSYRQGAGSKADTQYFGPGTRLTVL.

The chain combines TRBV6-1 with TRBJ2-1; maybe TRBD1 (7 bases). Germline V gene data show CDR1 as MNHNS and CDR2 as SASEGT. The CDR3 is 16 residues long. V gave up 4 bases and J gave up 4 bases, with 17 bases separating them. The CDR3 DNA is TGTGCCAGCAGTGTGATGGGGCAGGGGGGATACAATGAGCAGTTCTTC. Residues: CASSVMGQGGYNEQFF.

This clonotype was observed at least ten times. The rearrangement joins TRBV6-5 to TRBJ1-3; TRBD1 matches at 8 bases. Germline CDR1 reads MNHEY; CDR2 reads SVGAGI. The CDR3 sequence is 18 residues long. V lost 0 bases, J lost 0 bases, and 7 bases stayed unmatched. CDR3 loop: CASSYSAGTGGSGNTIYF. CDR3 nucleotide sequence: TGTGCCAGCAGTTACTCAGCCGGAACAGGGGGCTCTGGAAACACCATATATTTT.

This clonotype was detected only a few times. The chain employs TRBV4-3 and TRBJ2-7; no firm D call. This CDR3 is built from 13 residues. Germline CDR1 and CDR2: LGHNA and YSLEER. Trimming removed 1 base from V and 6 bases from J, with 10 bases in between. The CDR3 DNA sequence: TGCGCCAGCAGCCAAGTTAGGGCCGGCGAGCAGTACTTC. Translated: CASSQVRAGEQYF.

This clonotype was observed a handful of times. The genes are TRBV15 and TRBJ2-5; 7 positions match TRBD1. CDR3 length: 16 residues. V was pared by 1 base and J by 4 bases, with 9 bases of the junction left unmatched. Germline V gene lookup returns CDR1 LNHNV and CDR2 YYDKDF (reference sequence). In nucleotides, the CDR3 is TGTGCCACCAGCAGAGCTACAGGGGTTAAGCGAGAGACCCAGTACTTC. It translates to CATSRATGVKRETQYF.

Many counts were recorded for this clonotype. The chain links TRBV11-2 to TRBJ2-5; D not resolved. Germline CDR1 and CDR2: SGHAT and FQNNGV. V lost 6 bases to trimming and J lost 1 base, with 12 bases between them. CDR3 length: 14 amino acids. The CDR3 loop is CASRSGSSQETQYF. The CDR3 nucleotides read TGTGCCAGCAGGTCCGGGTCTTCCCAAGAGACCCAGTACTTC.

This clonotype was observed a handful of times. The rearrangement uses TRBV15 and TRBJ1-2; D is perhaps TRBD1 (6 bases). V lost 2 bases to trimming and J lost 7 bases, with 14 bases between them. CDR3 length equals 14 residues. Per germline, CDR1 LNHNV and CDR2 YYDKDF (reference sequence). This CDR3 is CATSRLTRGVGYTF. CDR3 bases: TGTGCCACCAGCAGACTTACCAGGGGAGTTGGCTACACCTTC.